This TCR beta chain was sequenced in a study of beta chain features in type 1 diabetes. Turning to the study itself: Examination of sorted cells across all samples involved around 99 million cells.

All of the sorted populations showed purity greater than 98%. Expressed TCRB transcripts were sequenced after all isolated RNA was converted to cDNA. Profiled with immunoSEQ multiplex PCR; TCRdb holds only in-frame clones, not every one. Of roughly 38,000 clones in the sample, 60% to 75% were seen once. Regarding the study as a whole: Type 1 diabetes patients had TCRB CDR3s that were shorter (moderately but significantly so) in all four CD4+ subsets. Among patients, naive, central memory and Treg TCRB repertoires appeared more similar than among healthy donors.

On this clone itself: What it binds is not known.

The germline V and J ends were trimmed by 5 bases and 0 bases, with 8 bases remaining between them. Looked up from germline, CDR1 is SGHTA and CDR2 is FQGNSA. CDR3 length: 14 amino acids. Input material: Tregs from blood. The sequence was collected from a man aged 25 to 45 with type 1 diabetes. Some clones in this sample may be carry-over from other donors' samples. The chain has TRBV7-2 and TRBJ2-4; possibly TRBD2 for D (5 bases). CDR3 sequence: CASSAGLAKNIQYF. In DNA form, the CDR3 reads TGTGCCAGCAGCGCCGGACTAGCCAAAAACATTCAGTACTTC. Complete variable domain (other parts from reference TRBV7-2 and TRBJ2-4): GAGVSQSPSNKVTEKGKDVELRCDPISGHTALYWYRQSLGQGLEFLIYFQGNSAPDKSGLPSDRFSAERTGGSVSTLTIQRTQQEDSAVYLCASSAGLAKNIQYFGAGTRLSVL.